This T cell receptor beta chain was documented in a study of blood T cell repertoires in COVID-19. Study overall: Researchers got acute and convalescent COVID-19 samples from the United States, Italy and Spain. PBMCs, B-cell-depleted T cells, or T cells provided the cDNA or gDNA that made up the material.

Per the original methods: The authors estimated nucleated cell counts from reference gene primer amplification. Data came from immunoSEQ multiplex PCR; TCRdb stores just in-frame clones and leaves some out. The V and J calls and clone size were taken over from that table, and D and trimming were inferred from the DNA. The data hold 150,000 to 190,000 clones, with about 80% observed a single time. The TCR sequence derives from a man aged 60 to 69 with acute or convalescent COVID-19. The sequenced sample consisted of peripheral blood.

The CDR3 region has the DNA TGTGCCAGCAGTTACTCGAAAGGGACAGGGGGTCTCTTGTATCAGCCCCAGCATTTT. The encoded protein is CASSYSKGTGGLLYQPQHF. The chain combines TRBV6-2 or TRBV6-3 with TRBJ1-5, with TRBD1 identical over 11 bases. V trimming: 0 bases; J trimming: 5 bases; junction bases outside the gene matches: 12. The CDR3 length is 19 residues. CDR1 is MNHEY, CDR2 SVGEGT, per germline.